This T cell receptor beta chain came from a study of CXCR3-negative and CXCR3-positive naive CD8 T cells. UMI-tagged TRB cDNA libraries were built via 5' RACE. TCRdb re-analyzed the 5' RACE reads; it lists each CDR3 protein once, without DNA. The sample totals fewer than 60,000 distinct CDR3 sequences; its top ten clones hold less than 1.6%. Notes on the study in general: In both naive subsets diversity was comparably high, whereas memory CD8+ cells showed much lower diversity.

The CDR3 sequence is 12 residues long. CD45RO-CCR7+CD27+CD95- characterized naive CD8+ T cells. On this clonotype itself: Its antigen remains unknown.

The specimen was naive CXCR3- CD8+ T cells from blood. The sample's subset: CD45RO-CCR7+CD27+CD95- naive CD8+ T cells lacking CXCR3 (TNR3-). This TCR came from a human donor in good health. Some clones in this sample may be carry-over from other donors' samples. The chain joins TRBV12-3 or TRBV12-4 to TRBJ2-7. CDR3 sequence reads: CASSKAGVEQYF.